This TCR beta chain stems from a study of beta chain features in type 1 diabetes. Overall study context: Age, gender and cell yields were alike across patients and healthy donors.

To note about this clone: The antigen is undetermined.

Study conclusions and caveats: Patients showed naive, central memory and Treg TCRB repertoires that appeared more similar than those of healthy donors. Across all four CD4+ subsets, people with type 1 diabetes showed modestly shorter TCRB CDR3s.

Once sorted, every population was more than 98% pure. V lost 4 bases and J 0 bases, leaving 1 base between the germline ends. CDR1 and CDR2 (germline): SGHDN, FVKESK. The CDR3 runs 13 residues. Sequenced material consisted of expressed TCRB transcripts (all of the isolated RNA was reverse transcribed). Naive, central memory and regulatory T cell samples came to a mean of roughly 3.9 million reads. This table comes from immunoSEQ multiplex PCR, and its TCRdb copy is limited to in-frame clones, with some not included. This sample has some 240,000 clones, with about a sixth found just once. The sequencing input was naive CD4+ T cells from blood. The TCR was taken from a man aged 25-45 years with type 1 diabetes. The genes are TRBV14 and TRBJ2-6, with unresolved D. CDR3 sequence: CASSPSGANVLTF. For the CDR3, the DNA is TGTGCCAGCAGCCCCTCTGGGGCCAACGTCCTGACTTTC.